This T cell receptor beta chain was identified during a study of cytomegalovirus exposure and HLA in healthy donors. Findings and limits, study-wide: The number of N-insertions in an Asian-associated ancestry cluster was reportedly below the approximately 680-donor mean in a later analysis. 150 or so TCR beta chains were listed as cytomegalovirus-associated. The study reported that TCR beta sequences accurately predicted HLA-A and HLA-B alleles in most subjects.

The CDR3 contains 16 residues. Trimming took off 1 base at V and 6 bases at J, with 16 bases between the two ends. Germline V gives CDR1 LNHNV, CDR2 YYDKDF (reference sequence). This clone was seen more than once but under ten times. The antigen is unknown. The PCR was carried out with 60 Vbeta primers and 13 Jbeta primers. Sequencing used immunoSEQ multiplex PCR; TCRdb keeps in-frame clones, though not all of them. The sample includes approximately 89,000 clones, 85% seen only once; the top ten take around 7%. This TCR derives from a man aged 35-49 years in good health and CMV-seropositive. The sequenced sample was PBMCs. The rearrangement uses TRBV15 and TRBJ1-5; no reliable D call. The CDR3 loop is CATSRGAARGVQPQHF. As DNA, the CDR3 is TGTGCCACCAGCAGAGGCGCTGCTAGAGGAGTTCAGCCCCAGCATTTT.